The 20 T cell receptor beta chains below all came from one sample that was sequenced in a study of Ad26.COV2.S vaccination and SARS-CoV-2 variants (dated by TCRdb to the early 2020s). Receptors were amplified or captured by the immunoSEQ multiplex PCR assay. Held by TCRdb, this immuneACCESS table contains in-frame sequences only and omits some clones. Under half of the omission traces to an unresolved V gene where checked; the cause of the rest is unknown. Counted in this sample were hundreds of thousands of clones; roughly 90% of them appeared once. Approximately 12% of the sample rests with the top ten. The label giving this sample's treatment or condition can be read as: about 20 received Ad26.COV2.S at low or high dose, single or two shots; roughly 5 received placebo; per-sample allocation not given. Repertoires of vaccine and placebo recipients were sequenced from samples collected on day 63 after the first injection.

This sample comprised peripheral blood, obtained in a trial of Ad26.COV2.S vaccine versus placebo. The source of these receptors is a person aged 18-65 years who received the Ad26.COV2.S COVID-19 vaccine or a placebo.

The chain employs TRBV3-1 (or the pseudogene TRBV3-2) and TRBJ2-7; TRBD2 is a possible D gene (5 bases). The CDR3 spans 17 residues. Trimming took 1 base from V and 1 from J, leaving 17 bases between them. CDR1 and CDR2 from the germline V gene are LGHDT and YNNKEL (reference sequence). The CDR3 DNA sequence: TGTGCCAGCAGCCAAGTATCCGGAGTGGACTTATCCTACGAGCAGTACTTC. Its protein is CASSQVSGVDLSYEQYF.

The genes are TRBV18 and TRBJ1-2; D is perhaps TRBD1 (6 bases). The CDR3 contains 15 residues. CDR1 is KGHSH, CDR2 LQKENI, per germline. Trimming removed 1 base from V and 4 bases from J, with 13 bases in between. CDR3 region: CASSPLDRSPYGYTF. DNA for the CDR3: TGTGCCAGCTCACCACTTGACAGGTCCCCCTATGGCTACACCTTC.

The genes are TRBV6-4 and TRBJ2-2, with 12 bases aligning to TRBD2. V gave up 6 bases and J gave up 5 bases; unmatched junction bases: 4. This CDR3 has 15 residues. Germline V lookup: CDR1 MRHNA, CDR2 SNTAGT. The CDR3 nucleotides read TGTGCCAGCAGCGCCGGGACTAGCGGGACCGGGGAGCTGTTTTTT. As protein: CASSAGTSGTGELFF.

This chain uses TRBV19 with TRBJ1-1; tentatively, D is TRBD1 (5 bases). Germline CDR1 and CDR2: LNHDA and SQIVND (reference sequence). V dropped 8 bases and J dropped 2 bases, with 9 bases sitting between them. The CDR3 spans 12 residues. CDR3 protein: CASGWGNTEAFF. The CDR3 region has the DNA TGTGCCAGTGGCTGGGGCAACACTGAAGCTTTCTTT.

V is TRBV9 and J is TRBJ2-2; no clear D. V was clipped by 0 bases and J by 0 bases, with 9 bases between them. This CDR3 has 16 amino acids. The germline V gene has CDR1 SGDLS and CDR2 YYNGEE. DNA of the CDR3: TGTGCCAGCAGCGTAGGGTGGCGAACGAACACCGGGGAGCTGTTTTTT. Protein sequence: CASSVGWRTNTGELFF.

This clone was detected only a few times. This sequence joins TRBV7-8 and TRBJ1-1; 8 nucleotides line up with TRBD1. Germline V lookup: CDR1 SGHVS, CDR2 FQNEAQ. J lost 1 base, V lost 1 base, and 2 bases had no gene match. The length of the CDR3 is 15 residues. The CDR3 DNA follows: TGTGCCAGCAGCTTAGTGGACAGGGCGAACACTGAAGCTTTCTTT. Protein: CASSLVDRANTEAFF.

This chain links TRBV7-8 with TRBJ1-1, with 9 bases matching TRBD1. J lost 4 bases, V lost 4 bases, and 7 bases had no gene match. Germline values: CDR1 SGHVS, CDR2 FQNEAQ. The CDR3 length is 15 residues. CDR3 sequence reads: CASSSGQGEATEAFF. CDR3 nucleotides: TGTGCCAGCAGCTCGGGACAGGGCGAGGCCACTGAAGCTTTCTTT.

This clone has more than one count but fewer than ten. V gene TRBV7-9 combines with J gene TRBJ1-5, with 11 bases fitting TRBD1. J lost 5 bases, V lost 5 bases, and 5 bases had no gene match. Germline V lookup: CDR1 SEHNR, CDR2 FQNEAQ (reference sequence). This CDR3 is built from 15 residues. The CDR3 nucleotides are TGTGCCAGCAGCCAGGGACAGGGGGTGCATCAGCCCCAGCATTTT. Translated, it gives CASSQGQGVHQPQHF.

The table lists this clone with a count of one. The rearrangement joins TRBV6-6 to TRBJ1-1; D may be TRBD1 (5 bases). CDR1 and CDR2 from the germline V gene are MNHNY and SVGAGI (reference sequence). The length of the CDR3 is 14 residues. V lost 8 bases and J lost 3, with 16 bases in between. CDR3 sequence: CASVWGGSDTEAFF. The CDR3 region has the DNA TGTGCCAGCGTATGGGGGGGATCGGACACTGAAGCTTTCTTT.

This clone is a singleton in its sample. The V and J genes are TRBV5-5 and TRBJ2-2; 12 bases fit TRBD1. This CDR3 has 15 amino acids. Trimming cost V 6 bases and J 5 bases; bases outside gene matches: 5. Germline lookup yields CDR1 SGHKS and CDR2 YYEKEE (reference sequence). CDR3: CASTGTGGRTGELFF. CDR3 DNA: TGTGCCAGCACCGGGACAGGGGGCCGTACCGGGGAGCTGTTTTTT.

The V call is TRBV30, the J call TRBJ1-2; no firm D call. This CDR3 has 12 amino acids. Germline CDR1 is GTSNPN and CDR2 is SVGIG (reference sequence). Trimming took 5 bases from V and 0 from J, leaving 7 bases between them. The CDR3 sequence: CAWGYTNYGYTF. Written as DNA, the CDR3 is TGTGCCTGGGGGTACACTAACTATGGCTACACCTTC.

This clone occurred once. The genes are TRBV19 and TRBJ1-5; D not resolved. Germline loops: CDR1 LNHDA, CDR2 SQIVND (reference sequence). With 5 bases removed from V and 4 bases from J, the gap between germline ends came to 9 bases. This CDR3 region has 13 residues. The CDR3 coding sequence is TGTGCCAGTAGTCTCGCAGTGAATCAGCCCCAGCATTTT. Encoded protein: CASSLAVNQPQHF.

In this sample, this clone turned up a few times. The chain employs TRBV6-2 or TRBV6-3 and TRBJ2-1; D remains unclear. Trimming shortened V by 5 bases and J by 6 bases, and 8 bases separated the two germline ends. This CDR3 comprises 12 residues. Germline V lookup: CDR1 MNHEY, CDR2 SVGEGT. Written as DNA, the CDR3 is TGTGCCAGCAGTCCCCTTTTCAATGAGCAGTTCTTC. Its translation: CASSPLFNEQFF.

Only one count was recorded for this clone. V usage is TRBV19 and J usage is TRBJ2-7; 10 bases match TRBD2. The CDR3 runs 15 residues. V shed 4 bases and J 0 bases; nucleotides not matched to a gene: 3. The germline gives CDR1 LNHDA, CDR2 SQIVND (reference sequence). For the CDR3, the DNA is TGTGCCAGTAGTACCGCTAGCGGGAGCTCCTACGAGCAGTACTTC. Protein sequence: CASSTASGSSYEQYF.

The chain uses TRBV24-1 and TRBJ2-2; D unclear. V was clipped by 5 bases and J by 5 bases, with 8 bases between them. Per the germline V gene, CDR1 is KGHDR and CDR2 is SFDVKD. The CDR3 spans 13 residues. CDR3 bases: TGTGCCACCAGTGGGTTGATGACCGGGGAGCTGTTTTTT. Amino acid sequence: CATSGLMTGELFF.

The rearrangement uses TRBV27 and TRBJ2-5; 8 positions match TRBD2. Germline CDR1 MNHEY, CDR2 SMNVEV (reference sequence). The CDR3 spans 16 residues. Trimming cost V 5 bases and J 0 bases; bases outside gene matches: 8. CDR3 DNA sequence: TGTGCCAGCAGTCCCACCGGGGGGGGTTACCAAGAGACCCAGTACTTC. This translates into CASSPTGGGYQETQYF.

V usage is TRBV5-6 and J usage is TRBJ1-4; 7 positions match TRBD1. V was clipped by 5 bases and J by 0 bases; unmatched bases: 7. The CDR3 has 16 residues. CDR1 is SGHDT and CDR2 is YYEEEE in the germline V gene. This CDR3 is CASRNRDSATNEKLFF. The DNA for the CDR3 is TGTGCCAGCAGGAACCGGGACAGCGCAACTAATGAAAAACTGTTTTTT.

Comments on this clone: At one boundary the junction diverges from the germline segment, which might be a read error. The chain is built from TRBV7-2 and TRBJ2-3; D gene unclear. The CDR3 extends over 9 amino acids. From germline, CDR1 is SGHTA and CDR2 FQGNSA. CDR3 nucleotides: TGTGCCAGCAGCTTAAAACACCAGTTT. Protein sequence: CASSLKHQF.

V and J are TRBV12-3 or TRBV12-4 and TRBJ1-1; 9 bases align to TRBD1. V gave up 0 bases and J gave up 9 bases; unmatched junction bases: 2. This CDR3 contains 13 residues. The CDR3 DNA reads TGTGCCAGCAGTTTAGCACAGGGGGCAAAAGCTTTCTTT. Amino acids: CASSLAQGAKAFF.

CDR3 sequence: CASSRPAGGFRGEQFF. CDR3 nucleotides: TGTGCCAGCAGCCGTCCAGCGGGAGGCTTTAGGGGTGAGCAGTTCTTC. The chain recombines TRBV5-4 with TRBJ2-1, with 9 bases lining up with TRBD2. V dropped 4 bases and J dropped 9; count of bases not matched to a gene: 14. The CDR3 consists of 16 residues. CDR1 is SGHNT and CDR2 is YYREEE in the germline V gene (reference sequence).